This T cell receptor beta chain is drawn from a study of monozygotic twins with cystic fibrosis. TCRdb's copy holds only in-frame clones and misses some; the assay was immunoSEQ multiplex PCR. The sample lists more than 9,500 clones, around 85% occurring once. The germline CDR1 and CDR2 sequences are SEHNR and FQNEAQ (reference sequence). The V and J ends lost 5 bases and 3 bases, in that order; junction bases with no gene match: 5. This CDR3 contains 15 residues. This clonotype was sampled from a man younger than 35 with cystic fibrosis. V is TRBV7-9 and J is TRBJ1-3; TRBD1 matches 9 bases. The sample was blood. The CDR3 DNA sequence: TGTGCCAGCAGCAAACAGGGGGCGAGTGGAAACACCATATATTTT. Amino acids: CASSKQGASGNTIYF.